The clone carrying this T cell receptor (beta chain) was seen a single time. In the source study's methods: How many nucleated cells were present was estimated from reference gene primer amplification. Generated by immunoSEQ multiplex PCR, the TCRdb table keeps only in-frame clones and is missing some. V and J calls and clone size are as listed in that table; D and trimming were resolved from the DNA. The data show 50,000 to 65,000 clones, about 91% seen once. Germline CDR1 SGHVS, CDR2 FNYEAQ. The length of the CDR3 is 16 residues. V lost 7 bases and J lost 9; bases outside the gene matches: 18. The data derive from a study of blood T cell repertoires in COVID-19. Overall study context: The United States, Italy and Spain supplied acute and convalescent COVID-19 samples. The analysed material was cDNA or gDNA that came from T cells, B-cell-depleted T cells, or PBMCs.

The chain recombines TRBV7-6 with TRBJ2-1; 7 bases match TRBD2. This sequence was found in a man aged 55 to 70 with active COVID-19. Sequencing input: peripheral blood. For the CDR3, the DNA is TGTGCCAGCACCCCCCGGCCGGGACTAACCATCGGTGAGCAGTTCTTC. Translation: CASTPRPGLTIGEQFF.